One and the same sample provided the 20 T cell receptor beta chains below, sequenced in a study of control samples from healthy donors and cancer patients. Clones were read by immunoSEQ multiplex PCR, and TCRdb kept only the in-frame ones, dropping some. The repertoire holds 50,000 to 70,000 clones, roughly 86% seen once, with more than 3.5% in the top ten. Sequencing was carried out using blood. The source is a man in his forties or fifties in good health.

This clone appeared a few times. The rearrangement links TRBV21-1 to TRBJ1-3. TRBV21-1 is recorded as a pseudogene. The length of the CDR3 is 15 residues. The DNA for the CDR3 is TGTGCCAGCAGCACGCGTGAGGGAGCTGGAAACACCATATATTTT. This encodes CASSTREGAGNTIYF.

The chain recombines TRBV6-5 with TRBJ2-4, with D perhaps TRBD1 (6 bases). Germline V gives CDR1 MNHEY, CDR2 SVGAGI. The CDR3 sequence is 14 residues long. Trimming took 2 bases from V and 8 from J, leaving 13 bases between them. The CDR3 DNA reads TGTGCCAGCAGTTACGGGCCCGAGGGGGACATTCAGTACTTC. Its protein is CASSYGPEGDIQYF.

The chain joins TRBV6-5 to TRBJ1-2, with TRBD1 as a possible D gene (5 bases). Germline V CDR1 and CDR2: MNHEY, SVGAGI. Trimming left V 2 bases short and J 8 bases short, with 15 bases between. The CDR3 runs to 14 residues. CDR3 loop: CASSYQTGVGGYTF. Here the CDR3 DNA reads TGTGCCAGCAGTTACCAAACAGGAGTAGGAGGCTACACCTTC.

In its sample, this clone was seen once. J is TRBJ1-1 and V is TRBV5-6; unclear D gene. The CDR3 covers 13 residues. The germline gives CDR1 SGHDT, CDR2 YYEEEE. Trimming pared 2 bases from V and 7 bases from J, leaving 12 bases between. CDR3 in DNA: TGTGCCAGCAGCTTTTATGGGGTGGGTGAAGCTTTCTTT. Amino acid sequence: CASSFYGVGEAFF.

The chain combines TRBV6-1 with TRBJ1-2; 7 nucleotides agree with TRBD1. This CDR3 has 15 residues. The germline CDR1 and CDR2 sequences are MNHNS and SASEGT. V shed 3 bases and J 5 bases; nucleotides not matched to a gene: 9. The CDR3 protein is CASSEIIGQAYGYTF. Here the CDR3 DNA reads TGTGCCAGCAGTGAGATCATTGGACAGGCGTATGGCTACACCTTC.

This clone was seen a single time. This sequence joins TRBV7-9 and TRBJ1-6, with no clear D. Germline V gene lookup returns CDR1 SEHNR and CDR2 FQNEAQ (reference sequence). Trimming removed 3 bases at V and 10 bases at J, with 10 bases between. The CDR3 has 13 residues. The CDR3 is CASSLGKGSPLHF. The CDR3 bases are TGTGCCAGCAGCTTGGGGAAGGGATCACCCCTCCACTTT.

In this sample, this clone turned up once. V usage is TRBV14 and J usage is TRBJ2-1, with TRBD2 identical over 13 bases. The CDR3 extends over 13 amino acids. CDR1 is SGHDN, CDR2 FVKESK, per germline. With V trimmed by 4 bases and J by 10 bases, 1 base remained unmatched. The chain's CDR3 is CASSPTSGREQFF. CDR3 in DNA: TGTGCCAGCAGCCCGACTAGCGGGAGGGAGCAGTTCTTC.

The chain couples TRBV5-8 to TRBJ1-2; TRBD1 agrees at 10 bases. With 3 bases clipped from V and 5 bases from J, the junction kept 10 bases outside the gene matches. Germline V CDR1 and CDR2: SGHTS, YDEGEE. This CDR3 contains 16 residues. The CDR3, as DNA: TGTGCCAGCAGCTCCGGGACAGGGGTCTCCTTGTATGGCTACACCTTC. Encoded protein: CASSSGTGVSLYGYTF.

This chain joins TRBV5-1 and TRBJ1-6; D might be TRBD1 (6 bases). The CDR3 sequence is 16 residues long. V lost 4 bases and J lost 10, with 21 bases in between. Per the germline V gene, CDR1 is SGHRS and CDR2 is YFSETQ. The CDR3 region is CASSTVGPGAGSPLHF. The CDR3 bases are TGCGCCAGCAGCACGGTTGGTCCAGGGGCTGGCTCACCCCTCCACTTT.

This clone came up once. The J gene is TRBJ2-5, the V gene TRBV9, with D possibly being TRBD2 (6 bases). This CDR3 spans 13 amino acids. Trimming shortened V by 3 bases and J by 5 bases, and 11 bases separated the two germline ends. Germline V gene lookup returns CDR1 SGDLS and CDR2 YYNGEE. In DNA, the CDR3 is TGTGCCAGCAGCGACGGGAGTAGCGAGACCCAGTACTTC. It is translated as CASSDGSSETQYF.

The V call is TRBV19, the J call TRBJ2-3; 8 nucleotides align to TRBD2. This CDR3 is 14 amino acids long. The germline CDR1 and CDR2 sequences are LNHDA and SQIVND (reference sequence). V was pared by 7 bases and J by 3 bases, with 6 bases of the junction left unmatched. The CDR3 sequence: CASISSGKTDTQYF. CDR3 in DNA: TGTGCCAGTATAAGTAGCGGGAAGACAGATACGCAGTATTTT.

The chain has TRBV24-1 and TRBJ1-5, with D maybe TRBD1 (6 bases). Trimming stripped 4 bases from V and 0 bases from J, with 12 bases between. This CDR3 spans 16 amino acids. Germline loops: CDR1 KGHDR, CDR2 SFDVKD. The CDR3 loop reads CATSDLGHLSNQPQHF. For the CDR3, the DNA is TGTGCCACCAGTGACCTGGGACACCTTAGCAATCAGCCCCAGCATTTT.

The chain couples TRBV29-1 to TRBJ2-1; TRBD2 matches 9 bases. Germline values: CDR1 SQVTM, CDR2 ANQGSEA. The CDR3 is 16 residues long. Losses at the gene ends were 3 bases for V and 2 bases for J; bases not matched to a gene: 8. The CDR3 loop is CSVEAPGLAAYNEQFF. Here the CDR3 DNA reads TGCAGCGTTGAGGCCCCGGGACTAGCCGCCTACAATGAGCAGTTCTTC.

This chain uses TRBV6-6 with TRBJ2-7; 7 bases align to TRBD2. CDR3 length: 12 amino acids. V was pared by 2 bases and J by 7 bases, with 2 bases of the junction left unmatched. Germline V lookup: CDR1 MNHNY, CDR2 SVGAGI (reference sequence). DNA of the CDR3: TGTGCCAGCAGTTACGGGGGGGGAGAGCAGTACTTC. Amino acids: CASSYGGGEQYF.

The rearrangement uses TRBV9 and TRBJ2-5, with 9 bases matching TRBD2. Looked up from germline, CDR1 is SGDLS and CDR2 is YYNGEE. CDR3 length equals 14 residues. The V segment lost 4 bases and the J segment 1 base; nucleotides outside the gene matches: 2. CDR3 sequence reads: CASSSAGGQETQYF. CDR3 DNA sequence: TGTGCCAGCAGCTCAGCGGGAGGCCAAGAGACCCAGTACTTC.

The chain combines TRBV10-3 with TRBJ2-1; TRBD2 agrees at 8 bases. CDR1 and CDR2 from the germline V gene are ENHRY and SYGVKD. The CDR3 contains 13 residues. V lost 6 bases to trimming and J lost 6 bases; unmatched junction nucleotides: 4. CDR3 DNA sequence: TGTGCCATCAGAGCGGGGGCTGGCAATGAGCAGTTCTTC. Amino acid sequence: CAIRAGAGNEQFF.

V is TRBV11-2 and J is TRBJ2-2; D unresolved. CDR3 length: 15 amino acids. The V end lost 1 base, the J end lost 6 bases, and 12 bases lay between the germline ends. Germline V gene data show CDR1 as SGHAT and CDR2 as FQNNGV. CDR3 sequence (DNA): TGTGCCAGCAGCTTAGGAGGCATCTACGCCGGGGAGCTGTTTTTT. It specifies CASSLGGIYAGELFF.

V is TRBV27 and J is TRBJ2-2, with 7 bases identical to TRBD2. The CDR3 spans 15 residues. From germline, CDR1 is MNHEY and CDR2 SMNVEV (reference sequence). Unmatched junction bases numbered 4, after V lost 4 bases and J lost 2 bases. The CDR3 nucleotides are TGTGCCAGCAGTTCTCTAGCGGTAAACACCGGGGAGCTGTTTTTT. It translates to CASSSLAVNTGELFF.

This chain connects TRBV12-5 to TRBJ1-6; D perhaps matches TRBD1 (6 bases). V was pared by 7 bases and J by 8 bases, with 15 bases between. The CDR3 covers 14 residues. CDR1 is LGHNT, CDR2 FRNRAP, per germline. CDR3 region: CASAPGGGDSPLHF. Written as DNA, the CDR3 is TGTGCTAGTGCCCCGGGGGGGGGCGATTCACCCCTCCACTTT.

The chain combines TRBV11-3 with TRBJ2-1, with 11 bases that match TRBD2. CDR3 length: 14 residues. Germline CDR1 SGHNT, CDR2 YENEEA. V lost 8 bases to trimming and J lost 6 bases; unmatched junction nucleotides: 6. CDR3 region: CASGVLAGGNEQFF. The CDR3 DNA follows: TGTGCCAGCGGTGTGCTAGCGGGAGGCAATGAGCAGTTCTTC.